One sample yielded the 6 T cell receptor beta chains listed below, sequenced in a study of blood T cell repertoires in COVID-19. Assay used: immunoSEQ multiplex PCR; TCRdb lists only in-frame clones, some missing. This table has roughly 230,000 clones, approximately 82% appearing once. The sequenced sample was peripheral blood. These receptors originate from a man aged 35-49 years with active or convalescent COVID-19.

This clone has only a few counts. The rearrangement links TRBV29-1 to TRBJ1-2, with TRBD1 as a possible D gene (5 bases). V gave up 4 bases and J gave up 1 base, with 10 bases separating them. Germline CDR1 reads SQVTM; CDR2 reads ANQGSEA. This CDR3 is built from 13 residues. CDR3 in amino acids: CSVVYQGNYGYTF. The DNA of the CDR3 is TGCAGCGTTGTCTATCAGGGTAACTATGGCTACACCTTC. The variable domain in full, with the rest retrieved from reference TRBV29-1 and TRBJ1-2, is SAVISQKPSRDICQRGTSLTIQCQVDSQVTMMFWYRQQPGQSLTLIATANQGSEATYESGFVIDKFPISRPNLTFSTLTVSNMSPEDSSIYLCSVVYQGNYGYTFGSGTRLTVV.

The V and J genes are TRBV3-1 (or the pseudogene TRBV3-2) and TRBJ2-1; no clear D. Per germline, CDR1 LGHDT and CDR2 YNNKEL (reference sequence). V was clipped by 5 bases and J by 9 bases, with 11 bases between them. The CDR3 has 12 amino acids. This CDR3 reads CASSSDGVEQFF. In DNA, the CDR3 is TGTGCCAGCAGCTCAGACGGAGTTGAGCAGTTCTTC.

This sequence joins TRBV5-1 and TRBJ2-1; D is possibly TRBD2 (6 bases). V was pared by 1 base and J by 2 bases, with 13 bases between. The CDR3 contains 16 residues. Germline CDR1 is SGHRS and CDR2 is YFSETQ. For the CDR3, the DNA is TGCGCCAGCAGCTTGACCGGGACTGGCACCTACAATGAGCAGTTCTTC. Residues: CASSLTGTGTYNEQFF.

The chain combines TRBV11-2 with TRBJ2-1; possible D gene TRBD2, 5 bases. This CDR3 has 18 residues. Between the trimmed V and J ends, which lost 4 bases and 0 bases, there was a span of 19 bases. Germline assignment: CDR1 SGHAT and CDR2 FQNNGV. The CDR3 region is CASSSVKRTGSSYNEQFF. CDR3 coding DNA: TGTGCCAGCAGCTCAGTAAAAAGGACTGGCAGCTCCTACAATGAGCAGTTCTTC.

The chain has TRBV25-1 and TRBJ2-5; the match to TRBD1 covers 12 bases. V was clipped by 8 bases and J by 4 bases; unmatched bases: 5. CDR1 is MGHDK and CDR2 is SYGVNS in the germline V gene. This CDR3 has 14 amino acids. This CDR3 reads CASAGTGGLETQYF. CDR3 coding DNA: TGTGCCAGCGCCGGGACAGGGGGCCTAGAGACCCAGTACTTC.

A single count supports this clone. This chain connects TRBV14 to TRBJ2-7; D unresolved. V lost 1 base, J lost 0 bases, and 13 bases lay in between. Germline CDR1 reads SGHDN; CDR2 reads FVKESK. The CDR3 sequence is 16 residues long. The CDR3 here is CASSQGVQVGSYEQYF. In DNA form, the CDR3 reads TGTGCCAGCAGCCAAGGTGTTCAGGTCGGCTCCTACGAGCAGTACTTC. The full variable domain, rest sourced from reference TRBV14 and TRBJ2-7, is EAGVTQFPSHSVIEKGQTVTLRCDPISGHDNLYWYRRVMGKEIKFLLHFVKESKQDESGMPNNRFLAERTGGTYSTLKVQPAELEDSGVYFCASSQGVQVGSYEQYFGPGTRLTVT.